This TCR beta chain is from a study of blood T cell repertoires in COVID-19. Study in general: Collection of acute and convalescent COVID-19 samples took place in the United States, Italy and Spain.

With 3 bases removed from V and 2 bases from J, the gap between germline ends came to 11 bases. The CDR3 sequence is 14 residues long. The germline gives CDR1 LNHDA, CDR2 SQIVND (reference sequence). Using immunoSEQ multiplex PCR, the repertoire was profiled, and TCRdb retains in-frame clones only, with some absent. The table shows over 150,000 clones, with approximately 80% occurring only once. V and J are TRBV19 and TRBJ2-7; no firm D call. This TCR came from a woman aged 55-69 years with acute or convalescent COVID-19. Sequenced: peripheral blood. The CDR3 spells CASSILAATYEQYF. CDR3 in DNA: TGTGCCAGTAGTATTTTGGCGGCGACCTACGAGCAGTACTTC.